Presented here are 3 T cell receptor beta chains from one specimen sequenced in a study of blood T cell repertoires in COVID-19. Using immunoSEQ multiplex PCR, the repertoire was profiled, and TCRdb retains in-frame clones only, with some absent. The sample includes fewer than 200,000 clones, 84% of them seen just once. Sample: peripheral blood. These receptors came from a man in his 70s with active or convalescent COVID-19.

This chain links TRBV7-2 with TRBJ2-4; a possible D gene is TRBD2 (6 bases). V gave up 1 base and J gave up 3 bases, with 13 bases separating them. The CDR3 loop spans 16 amino acids. The germline gives CDR1 SGHTA, CDR2 FQGNSA. The CDR3 region has the DNA TGTGCCAGCAGCTTAGGGGGAGGTGGAGGCAAAAACATTCAGTACTTC. Translating it yields CASSLGGGGGKNIQYF.

The rearrangement joins TRBV7-9 to TRBJ2-2, with a tentative D call TRBD2 (6 bases). This CDR3 is 16 amino acids long. The germline V and J ends were trimmed by 2 bases and 2 bases, with 12 bases remaining between them. Germline CDR1 and CDR2: SEHNR and FQNEAQ (reference sequence). In DNA form, the CDR3 reads TGTGCCAGCAGCTTAACGCCGGGAGCCAACACCGGGGAGCTGTTTTTT. This codes for CASSLTPGANTGELFF.

For the CDR3, the DNA is TGCAGCGTTGAATTACTAGCGGGAGTAACTGAGCAGTTCTTC. Translated, it gives CSVELLAGVTEQFF. The chain links TRBV29-1 to TRBJ2-1; 11 positions agree with TRBD2. CDR1 and CDR2 (germline): SQVTM, ANQGSEA. Germline trimming cut 2 bases from V and 9 bases from J; bases unmatched to any gene: 6. The CDR3 runs to 14 residues.